The 10 T cell receptor beta chains below come from one sample, sequenced in a study of cytomegalovirus exposure and HLA in healthy donors. Produced via immunoSEQ multiplex PCR; TCRdb's table is partial and in-frame only. The sample lists 150,000 to 200,000 clones, just under 90% occurring once. Specimen: PBMCs. These receptor sequences come from a man aged 18 to 30 in good health and CMV-seropositive.

This clone was seen a few times. The genes are TRBV6-6 and TRBJ1-4; 9 bases are shared with TRBD1. The CDR3 is 13 amino acids. Germline-derived CDR1 and CDR2 are MNHNY and SVGAGI (reference sequence). V dropped 11 bases and J dropped 3; count of bases not matched to a gene: 4. CDR3 in DNA: TGTGCCTGCCGACAGGGGGCTAATGAAAAACTGTTTTTT. Translating gives CACRQGANEKLFF.

There are a few counts of this clone. The CDR3 loop is CASSPRGLAGTYEQYF. The CDR3 nucleotides read TGTGCCAGCAGCCCCCGGGGACTAGCGGGCACCTACGAGCAGTACTTC. The chain is built from TRBV7-2 and TRBJ2-7; 12 bases map to TRBD2. Trimming removed 5 bases from V and 2 bases from J; junction bases left unmatched: 7. Germline-derived CDR1 and CDR2 are SGHTA and FQGNSA. This CDR3 has 16 residues.

J is TRBJ2-1 and V is TRBV28; the D gene is possibly TRBD2 (6 bases). The V end lost 6 bases, the J end lost 4 bases, and 13 bases lay between the germline ends. CDR3 length: 14 residues. Germline lookup yields CDR1 MDHEN and CDR2 SYDVKM. The CDR3 loop reads CASRALAEYNEQFF. The DNA for the CDR3 is TGTGCCAGCAGAGCGTTAGCGGAGTACAATGAGCAGTTCTTC.

The chain uses TRBV6-1 and TRBJ2-7; D is ambiguous. The V gene's germline CDR1 is MNHNS and CDR2 SASEGT. CDR3 size: 14 residues. The germline V and J ends were trimmed by 10 bases and 1 base, with 17 bases remaining between them. The CDR3 spells CATQPYRNSYEQYF. In DNA form, the CDR3 reads TGTGCCACACAGCCTTATCGGAATTCCTACGAGCAGTACTTC.

The V call is TRBV4-2, the J call TRBJ2-1; TRBD2 might be the D (6 bases). The CDR3 spans 18 residues. Germline CDR1 LGHNA, CDR2 YNFKEQ. The ends were cut back, 0 bases at V and 3 bases at J, with 18 bases in the middle. The CDR3 DNA sequence: TGTGCCAGCAGCCAAGAGAACGCCGGCGGAGCGGGCTACAATGAGCAGTTCTTC. The encoded protein is CASSQENAGGAGYNEQFF.

V is TRBV18 and J is TRBJ2-3; D possibly corresponds to TRBD1 (6 bases). The ends were cut back, 2 bases at V and 2 bases at J, with 17 bases in the middle. The CDR3 is made up of 17 amino acids. The germline CDR1 and CDR2 sequences are KGHSH and LQKENI. The CDR3 DNA reads TGTGCCAGCTCACCAACCAGGGGTACTATTTTCACAGATACGCAGTATTTT. Its protein is CASSPTRGTIFTDTQYF.

The chain links TRBV18 to TRBJ2-7; 8 positions agree with TRBD2. From germline, CDR1 is KGHSH and CDR2 LQKENI. V shed 6 bases, J shed 0 bases, and the junction held 7 bases outside the gene matches. CDR3 length equals 15 residues. CDR3 bases: TGTGCCAGCTCGCCCGCCAGCGGGAGCTCCTACGAGCAGTACTTC. This translates into CASSPASGSSYEQYF. Supplemented by reference TRBV18 and TRBJ2-7, the full variable domain reads NAGVMQNPRHLVRRRGQEARLRCSPMKGHSHVYWYRQLPEEGLKFMVYLQKENIIDESGMPKERFSAEFPKEGPSILRIQQVVRGDSAAYFCASSPASGSSYEQYFGPGTRLTVT.

The gene calls are TRBV5-1 and TRBJ2-2; 11 bases are shared with TRBD2. The germline V gene has CDR1 SGHRS and CDR2 YFSETQ. The CDR3 loop spans 18 amino acids. V lost 6 bases to trimming and J lost 7 bases; unmatched junction nucleotides: 17. CDR3 loop: CASNPLGTSGGSSGELFF. In DNA, the CDR3 is TGCGCCAGCAACCCTCTCGGAACTAGCGGGGGTAGTAGCGGGGAGCTGTTTTTT.

The chain carries TRBV5-1 and TRBJ2-1; possibly TRBD1 for D (5 bases). In germline, CDR1 is SGHRS, CDR2 YFSETQ. This CDR3 contains 17 residues. The ends were cut back, 0 bases at V and 4 bases at J, with 17 bases in the middle. The CDR3 loop reads CASSLGVTTGIYNEQFF. The CDR3 DNA reads TGCGCCAGCAGCTTGGGAGTGACAACAGGTATTTACAATGAGCAGTTCTTC.

The rearrangement uses TRBV19 and TRBJ1-2; 12 nucleotides match TRBD1. J gave up 2 bases and V 7 bases, and 11 bases lay outside the gene matches. This CDR3 is 17 amino acids long. Germline V gives CDR1 LNHDA, CDR2 SQIVND (reference sequence). The CDR3 reads CASNMGTGGAVNYGYTF. CDR3 DNA sequence: TGTGCCAGTAATATGGGGACAGGGGGCGCGGTAAACTATGGCTACACCTTC.